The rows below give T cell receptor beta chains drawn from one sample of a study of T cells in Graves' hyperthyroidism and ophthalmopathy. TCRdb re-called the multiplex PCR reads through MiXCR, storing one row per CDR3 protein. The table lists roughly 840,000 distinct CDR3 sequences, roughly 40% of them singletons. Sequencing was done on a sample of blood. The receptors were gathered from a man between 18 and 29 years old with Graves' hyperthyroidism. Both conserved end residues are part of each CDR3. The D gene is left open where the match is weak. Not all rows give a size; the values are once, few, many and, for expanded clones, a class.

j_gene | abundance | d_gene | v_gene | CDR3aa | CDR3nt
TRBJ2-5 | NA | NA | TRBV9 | CASSVAVGEKETQYF | TGTGCCAGCAGCGTAGCGGTGGGGGAGAAGGAGACCCAGTACTTC
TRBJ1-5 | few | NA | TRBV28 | CASSPGTHNQPQHF | TGTGCCAGCAGTCCCGGGACACATAATCAGCCCCAGCATTTT
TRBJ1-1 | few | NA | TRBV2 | CASSEAPPRVNTEAFF | TGTGCCAGCAGTGAAGCCCCCCCTAGGGTGAACACTGAAGCTTTCTTT
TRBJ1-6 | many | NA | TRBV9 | CASSVGRSNSPLHF | TGTGCCAGCAGCGTAGGTCGGTCGAATTCACCCCTCCACTTT
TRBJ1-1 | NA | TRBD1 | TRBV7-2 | CASSSRPGGNTEAFF | TGTGCCAGCAGCTCTAGGCCAGGGGGTAACACTGAAGCTTTCTTT
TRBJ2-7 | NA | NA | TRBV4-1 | CASSQDGLLVWEQYF | TGCGCCAGCAGCCAAGATGGACTGCTAGTGTGGGAGCAGTACTTC
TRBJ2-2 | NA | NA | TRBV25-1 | CASSEWVGELFF | TGTGCCAGCAGTGAATGGGTAGGGGAGCTGTTTTTT
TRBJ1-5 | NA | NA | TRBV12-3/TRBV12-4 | CASSSRTDYSNQPQHF | TGTGCCAGCAGTTCCCGGACGGACTATAGCAATCAGCCCCAGCATTTT
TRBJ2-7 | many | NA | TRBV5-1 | CASSYTPTSYEQYF | TGCGCCAGCAGCTATACACCAACCTCCTACGAGCAGTACTTC
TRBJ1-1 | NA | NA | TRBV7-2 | CASSWGGRSEAFF | TGTGCCAGCAGCTGGGGGGGTAGGTCTGAAGCTTTCTTT
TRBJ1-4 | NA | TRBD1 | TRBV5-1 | CASSPLPTGGREKLFF | TGTGCCAGCAGCCCCCTCCCGACAGGGGGAAGGGAAAAACTGTTTTTT
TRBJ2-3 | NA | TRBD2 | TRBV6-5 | CASSALGAGVVDTQYF | TGTGCCAGCAGTGCCCTCGGCGCGGGAGTTGTAGATACGCAGTATTTT
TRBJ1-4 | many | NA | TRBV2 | CASSEGRVANEKLFF | TGTGCCAGCAGTGAAGGTCGGGTTGCTAATGAAAAACTGTTTTTT
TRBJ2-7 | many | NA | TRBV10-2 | CASSELELYEQYF | TGCGCCAGCAGTGAGTTGGAGTTATACGAGCAGTACTTC
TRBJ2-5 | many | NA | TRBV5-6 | CASTPWGGETQYF | TGTGCCAGCACCCCGTGGGGAGGAGAGACCCAGTACTTC
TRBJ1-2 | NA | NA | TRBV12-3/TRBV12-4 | CVSSRRTSNYGYTF | TGTGTCAGCAGTCGCCGGACTTCTAACTATGGCTACACCTTC